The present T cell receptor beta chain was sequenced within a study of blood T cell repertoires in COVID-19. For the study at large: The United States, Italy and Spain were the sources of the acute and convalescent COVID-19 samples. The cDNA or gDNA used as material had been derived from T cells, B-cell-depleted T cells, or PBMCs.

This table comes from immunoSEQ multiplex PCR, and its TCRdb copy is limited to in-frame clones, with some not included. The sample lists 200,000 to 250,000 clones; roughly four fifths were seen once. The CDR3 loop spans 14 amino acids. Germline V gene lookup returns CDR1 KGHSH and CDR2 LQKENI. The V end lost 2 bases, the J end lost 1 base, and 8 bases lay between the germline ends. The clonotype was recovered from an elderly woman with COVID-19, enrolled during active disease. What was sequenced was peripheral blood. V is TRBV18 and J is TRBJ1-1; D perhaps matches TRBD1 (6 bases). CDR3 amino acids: CASSPGTTNTEAFF. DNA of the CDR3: TGTGCCAGCTCACCAGGGACAACGAACACTGAAGCTTTCTTT.